Sequencing of this TCR beta chain was carried out in a study of shared clonotypes between healthy human individuals. Remarks on this clone: Its target is unknown.

Study-wide findings and caveats: Memory subsets had estimated richness that was generally smaller than that of naive subsets.

CD45RA+ naive and CD45RA-negative memory subsets were separated from CD4+ cells. The repertoire was sequenced with immunoSEQ multiplex PCR; TCRdb's copy has only in-frame clones and lacks some. The table records millions of clones, 85% to 95% of them present only once. The V gene's germline CDR1 is MNHEY and CDR2 SVGAGI. V shed 6 bases and J shed 4 bases, with 12 bases lying between them. The CDR3 runs 14 residues. The rearrangement links TRBV6-5 to TRBJ2-2, with D perhaps matching TRBD1 (7 bases). The receptor comes from a young man in good health. Material: naive CD4+ T cells sorted from blood. Indicated subset: CD45RA+ positively selected. This CDR3 reads CASRRQGGTGELFF. Here the CDR3 DNA reads TGTGCCAGCAGACGACAGGGAGGCACCGGGGAGCTGTTTTTT.